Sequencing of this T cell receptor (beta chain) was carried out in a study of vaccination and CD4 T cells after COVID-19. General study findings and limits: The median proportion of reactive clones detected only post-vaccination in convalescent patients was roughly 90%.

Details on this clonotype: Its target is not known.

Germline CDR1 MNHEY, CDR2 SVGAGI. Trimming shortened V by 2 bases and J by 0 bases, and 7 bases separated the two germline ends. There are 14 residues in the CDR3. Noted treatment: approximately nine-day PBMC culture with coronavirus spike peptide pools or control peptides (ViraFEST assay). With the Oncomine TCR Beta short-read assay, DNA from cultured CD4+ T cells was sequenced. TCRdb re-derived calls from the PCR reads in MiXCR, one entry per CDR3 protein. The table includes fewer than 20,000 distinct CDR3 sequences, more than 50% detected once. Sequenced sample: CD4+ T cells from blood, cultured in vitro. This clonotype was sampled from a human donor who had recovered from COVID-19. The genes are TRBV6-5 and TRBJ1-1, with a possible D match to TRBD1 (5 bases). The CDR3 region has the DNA TGTGCCAGCAGTTACGAGGGGATGAACACTGAAGCTTTCTTT. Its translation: CASSYEGMNTEAFF.